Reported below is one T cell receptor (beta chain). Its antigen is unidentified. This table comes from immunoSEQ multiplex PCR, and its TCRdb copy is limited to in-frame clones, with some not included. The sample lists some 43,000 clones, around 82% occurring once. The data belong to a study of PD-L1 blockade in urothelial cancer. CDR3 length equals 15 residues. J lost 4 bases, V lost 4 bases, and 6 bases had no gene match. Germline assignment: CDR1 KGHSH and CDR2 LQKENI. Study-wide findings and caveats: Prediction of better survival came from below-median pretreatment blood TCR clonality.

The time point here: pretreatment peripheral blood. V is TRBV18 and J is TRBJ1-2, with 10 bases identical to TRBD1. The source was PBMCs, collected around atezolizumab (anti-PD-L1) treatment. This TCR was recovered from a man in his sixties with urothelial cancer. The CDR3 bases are TGTGCCAGCTCACAACCGGGACAGGGGTCCTATGGCTACACCTTC. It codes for CASSQPGQGSYGYTF.